This T cell receptor (beta chain) comes out of a study of blood T cell repertoires in COVID-19. Those enrolled, adults aged about 18 to 95 years, came from under 25 US areas. Which cohort a participant joined came from the clinical history participants gave. In the source study's methods: Estimated nucleated cell counts came from reference gene primer amplification. Sequencing used immunoSEQ multiplex PCR; TCRdb keeps in-frame clones, though not all of them. V, J and clone size were drawn from that table, and D and trimming were deduced from the DNA. There are roughly 230,000 clones in the sample; around 82% occur only once, and 3.4% lies in the top ten. The sample consisted of PBMCs or T cells enriched from blood (not recorded which). The receptor was derived from a man between 45 and 60 years old who had recovered from COVID-19.

CDR3 in DNA: TGCGCCAGCAGCCTGACAGTAGCCAAAAACATTCAGTACTTC. Translated: CASSLTVAKNIQYF. The rearrangement links TRBV4-1 to TRBJ2-4, with D maybe TRBD1 (5 bases). CDR3 length equals 14 residues. Germline V gene data show CDR1 as MGHRA and CDR2 as YSYEKL. V was pared by 4 bases and J by 0 bases, with 7 bases between.